One and the same sample provided the 24 T cell receptor beta chains below, sequenced in a study of T cells in Graves' hyperthyroidism and ophthalmopathy. Authors of the study amplified TCR beta CDR3 regions from RNA transcripts. The primer set for the first-round RT-PCR of the TCR CDR3 was HTBI. TCRdb recomputed calls from the multiplex PCR reads with MiXCR, one row per CDR3 protein. The top ten clones hold about 50% of a sample with 340,000 or so distinct CDR3 sequences, under 25% of them seen once. Sequenced material: blood. The source of these receptors is a woman aged 50 to 60 with Graves' hyperthyroidism.

This rearrangement joins TRBV5-4 to TRBJ2-5; D gene ambiguous. Trimming stripped 3 bases from V and 7 bases from J, with 22 bases between. This CDR3 comprises 16 residues. Germline V lookup: CDR1 SGHNT, CDR2 YYREEE (reference sequence). The CDR3 sequence is CASSSRSDSPGGTQYF. The CDR3 DNA sequence: TGTGCCAGCAGCTCTCGATCCGACTCTCCGGGCGGGACCCAGTACTTC.

This chain uses TRBV7-9 with TRBJ2-7; 7 bases agree with TRBD1. V shed 5 bases and J 7 bases; nucleotides not matched to a gene: 14. The germline CDR1 and CDR2 sequences are SEHNR and FQNEAQ (reference sequence). CDR3 size: 15 residues. CDR3 protein: CASSRDIDRVREQYF. CDR3 sequence (DNA): TGTGCCAGCAGCCGGGATATTGACAGGGTAAGGGAGCAGTACTTC. Filled out from reference TRBV7-9 and TRBJ2-7, the complete variable domain reads DTGVSQNPRHKITKRGQNVTFRCDPISEHNRLYWYRQTLGQGPEFLTYFQNEAQLEKSRLLSDRFSAERPKGSFSTLEIQRTEQGDSAMYLCASSRDIDRVREQYFGPGTRLTVT.

V is TRBV9 and J is TRBJ2-2; D may be TRBD1 or TRBD2 (5 bases each). Germline V gene lookup returns CDR1 SGDLS and CDR2 YYNGEE. This CDR3 region has 15 residues. The germline V and J ends were trimmed by 3 bases and 1 base, with 10 bases remaining between them. In DNA form, the CDR3 reads TGTGCCAGCAGCGGACCGGGACGGAACACCGGGGAGCTGTTTTTT. This encodes CASSGPGRNTGELFF. The full variable domain, in which reference TRBV9 and TRBJ2-2 provide the parts outside the CDR3, is DSGVTQTPKHLITATGQRVTLRCSPRSGDLSVYWYQQSLDQGLQFLIQYYNGEERAKGNILERFSAQQFPDLHSELNLSSLELGDSALYFCASSGPGRNTGELFFGEGSRLTVL.

There are many counts of this clonotype. The chain links TRBV6-1 to TRBJ1-5, with D unresolved. Germline V lookup: CDR1 MNHNS, CDR2 SASEGT. The CDR3 is 14 residues long. Trimming took 9 bases from V and 2 from J, leaving 14 bases between them. CDR3 sequence (DNA): TGTGCCAGTAAGTTGACGAAGGGCAATCAGCCCCAGCATTTT. Amino acids: CASKLTKGNQPQHF.

At least ten counts were recorded for this clonotype. The chain combines TRBV28 with TRBJ2-5, with D maybe TRBD2 (6 bases). V was trimmed by 5 bases and J by 0 bases, leaving 13 bases between them. The CDR3 spans 15 residues. Germline CDR1 MDHEN, CDR2 SYDVKM. The CDR3 coding sequence is TGTGCCAGCAGTCAACGGGACTGGTACCAAGAGACCCAGTACTTC. Translated, it gives CASSQRDWYQETQYF. Filled out from reference TRBV28 and TRBJ2-5, the complete variable domain reads DVKVTQSSRYLVKRTGEKVFLECVQDMDHENMFWYRQDPGLGLRLIYFSYDVKMKEKGDIPEGYSVSREKKERFSLILESASTNQTSMYLCASSQRDWYQETQYFGPGTRLLVL.

This rearrangement joins TRBV20-1 to TRBJ2-7, with D maybe TRBD1 (5 bases). CDR1 and CDR2 from the germline V gene are DFQATT and SNEGSKA (reference sequence). This CDR3 is 14 amino acids long. The V end lost 4 bases, the J end lost 4 bases, and 17 bases lay between the germline ends. The CDR3 DNA follows: TGCAGTGCTAACCCCCGGCGGCAGGGATACGAGCAGTACTTC. Its protein product is CSANPRRQGYEQYF.

This clonotype turned up a few times. The V call is TRBV5-1, the J call TRBJ1-1; D uncertain. V dropped 6 bases and J dropped 8 bases, with 17 bases sitting between them. This CDR3 comprises 13 residues. The germline gives CDR1 SGHRS, CDR2 YFSETQ. CDR3 sequence reads: CASNRPPTGEAFF. CDR3 coding DNA: TGCGCCAGCAATAGGCCTCCCACCGGGGAAGCTTTCTTT.

The genes are TRBV15 and TRBJ2-7, with D perhaps matching TRBD2 (5 bases). The CDR3 sequence is 13 residues long. Germline V gives CDR1 LNHNV, CDR2 YYDKDF (reference sequence). V was trimmed by 2 bases and J by 7 bases, leaving 12 bases between them. The CDR3 DNA reads TGTGCCACCAGCAGAACCGGGGTGCAGGAGCAGTACTTC. Its translation is CATSRTGVQEQYF.

About this clonotype itself: A read error is possible here, since a much larger clone lies one base away. The rearrangement joins TRBV7-9 to TRBJ1-2; D is undetermined. This CDR3 spans 14 amino acids. V dropped 7 bases and J dropped 9 bases, with 21 bases sitting between them. The germline V gene encodes CDR1 SEHNR and CDR2 FQNEAQ (reference sequence). This CDR3 is CASTRGTDRFSYTF. In DNA form, the CDR3 reads TGTGCCAGCACCCGAGGAACAGATCGGTTCAGCTACACCTTC.

This chain's CDR3 is CASSQDRGQGGYTF. The CDR3 DNA sequence: TGTGCCAGCAGCCAAGACAGGGGGCAGGGTGGCTACACCTTC. The chain uses TRBV3-1 and TRBJ1-2; 8 nucleotides match TRBD1. The CDR3 contains 14 residues. Per the germline V gene, CDR1 is LGHDT and CDR2 is YNNKEL (reference sequence). V lost 0 bases, J lost 7 bases, and 4 bases stayed unmatched.

This clonotype was seen repeatedly, ten times or more. This chain joins TRBV12-3 or TRBV12-4 and TRBJ2-3, with 11 bases identical to TRBD2. The ends lost 5 bases at V and 2 bases at J; junction bases unmatched: 9. The CDR3 extends over 17 amino acids. The DNA for the CDR3 is TGTGCCAGCAGTATCTACGGGACTAGCGGAAACACAGATACGCAGTATTTT. This translates into CASSIYGTSGNTDTQYF.

The sample holds many counts of this clonotype. The chain couples TRBV27 to TRBJ2-5; D unresolved. The germline V and J ends were trimmed by 4 bases and 1 base, with 10 bases remaining between them. The germline V gene has CDR1 MNHEY and CDR2 SMNVEV (reference sequence). The CDR3 length is 14 residues. The CDR3 bases are TGTGCCAGCAGTTCTTCTCGACTCCAAGAGACCCAGTACTTC. Translating it yields CASSSSRLQETQYF.

V is TRBV20-1 and J is TRBJ2-1; 12 bases match TRBD2. The CDR3 is 14 residues long. CDR1 is DFQATT and CDR2 is SNEGSKA in the germline V gene (reference sequence). V shed 6 bases, J shed 11 bases, and the junction held 11 bases outside the gene matches. CDR3 sequence: CSATTSGSGQQQFF. The CDR3 region has the DNA TGCAGTGCCACGACTAGCGGGAGCGGGCAACAGCAGTTCTTC.

The chain joins TRBV6-1 to TRBJ2-4, with D possibly matching TRBD2 (6 bases). The germline V gene has CDR1 MNHNS and CDR2 SASEGT. The CDR3 has 12 residues. Trimming pared 6 bases from V and 8 bases from J, leaving 11 bases between. In DNA, the CDR3 is TGTGCCAGCAGCTCAGGCGGGGACATTCAGTACTTC. Translation gives CASSSGGDIQYF.

This rearrangement joins TRBV30 to TRBJ1-2; TRBD1 is a possible D gene (5 bases). Germline lookup yields CDR1 GTSNPN and CDR2 SVGIG (reference sequence). The CDR3 has 12 amino acids. V lost 2 bases to trimming and J lost 7 bases, with 11 bases between them. CDR3 protein: CAWSPGQGGYTF. DNA of the CDR3: TGTGCCTGGAGTCCAGGGCAGGGTGGCTACACCTTC.

This clonotype was seen ten or more times. V and J are TRBV12-3 or TRBV12-4 and TRBJ1-5; D is ambiguous. The CDR3 has 13 residues. V was trimmed by 4 bases and J by 0 bases, leaving 4 bases between them. The CDR3 region is CASSYRSNQPQHF. CDR3 DNA: TGTGCCAGCAGTTATCGTAGCAATCAGCCCCAGCATTTT.

The rearrangement uses TRBV2 and TRBJ2-1; 10 bases line up with TRBD2. The germline V gene has CDR1 SNHLY and CDR2 FYNNEI. After removal of 10 bases from V and 5 bases from J, the junction contained 2 bases not matched to a gene. CDR3 length: 12 residues. This CDR3 is CATGLADNEQFF. The CDR3 bases are TGTGCCACCGGACTAGCGGACAATGAGCAGTTCTTC.

Ten or more counts support this clonotype. Here the CDR3 DNA reads TGTGCCAGCAGCTTAGAGACAGTTAAAGCTTTCTTT. Encoded protein: CASSLETVKAFF. The chain employs TRBV11-2 and TRBJ1-1; possible D gene TRBD1, 5 bases. Germline assignment: CDR1 SGHAT and CDR2 FQNNGV. The CDR3 is made up of 12 amino acids. Trimming removed 0 bases at V and 9 bases at J, with 8 bases between.

J is TRBJ2-5 and V is TRBV12-3 or TRBV12-4, with D possibly being TRBD1 (6 bases). This CDR3 comprises 16 residues. V was cut by 6 bases and J by 1 base, with 18 bases left in between. As DNA, the CDR3 is TGTGCCAGCAGCTTCAGGGGCAGGGAGATCCAAGAGACCCAGTACTTC. Encoded protein: CASSFRGREIQETQYF.

This clonotype was seen only a few times. This chain joins TRBV6-1 and TRBJ1-3; perhaps TRBD1 as D (6 bases). Germline V CDR1 and CDR2: MNHNS, SASEGT. The CDR3 is 15 amino acids. V was shortened by 5 bases and J by 8 bases, with 19 bases between the two germline ends. CDR3 sequence reads: CASSSRGETGDTIYF. The CDR3 DNA reads TGTGCCAGCAGTTCTAGGGGGGAAACGGGAGACACCATATATTTT.

This clonotype was seen ten or more times. This chain uses TRBV10-3 with TRBJ2-2, with D unresolved. V lost 10 bases and J lost 1, with 7 bases in between. The CDR3 contains 12 residues. Germline V gene sequence: CDR1 ENHRY, CDR2 SYGVKD. The CDR3 region is CASQENTGELFF. Here the CDR3 DNA reads TGTGCCAGCCAGGAGAACACCGGGGAGCTGTTTTTT.

This clonotype was detected many times. The V and J genes are TRBV30 and TRBJ1-3; D not resolved. Trimming shortened V by 0 bases and J by 0 bases, and 6 bases separated the two germline ends. This CDR3 comprises 14 residues. Germline assignment: CDR1 GTSNPN and CDR2 SVGIG (reference sequence). The CDR3 loop reads CAWSVTASGNTIYF. The CDR3 nucleotides are TGTGCCTGGAGTGTAACGGCCTCTGGAAACACCATATATTTT.

This clonotype has a handful of counts. V and J are TRBV19 and TRBJ1-5; D unclear. The CDR3 totals 15 residues. V was cut by 2 bases and J by 0 bases, with 8 bases left in between. Germline lookup yields CDR1 LNHDA and CDR2 SQIVND (reference sequence). The CDR3 DNA reads as TGTGCCAGTAGTATAATTCCCGGTAGCAATCAGCCCCAGCATTTT. Translated, it gives CASSIIPGSNQPQHF.

This clonotype was recorded at least ten times. The V call is TRBV6-1, the J call TRBJ2-6, with D perhaps TRBD1 or TRBD2 (5 bases each). V was cut by 6 bases and J by 1 base, with 13 bases left in between. Looked up from germline, CDR1 is MNHNS and CDR2 is SASEGT. This CDR3 spans 16 amino acids. The CDR3 loop reads CASRRDGRSGANVLTF. The CDR3 DNA reads as TGTGCCAGCAGACGGGACGGAAGATCTGGGGCCAACGTCCTGACTTTC.